This TCR beta chain was retrieved from a study of T cell clonality in common variable immunodeficiency. This table comes from immunoSEQ multiplex PCR, and its TCRdb copy is limited to in-frame clones, with some not included. This sample has about 81,000 clones, each found more than once. Patients and controls were mostly of Caucasian heritage. Notes on the study in general: In common variable immunodeficiency, TCR beta chains reportedly carried fewer deletions and N-nucleotide insertions. CVID subjects shared fewer TCRbeta clones than healthy controls did.

This clone showed up many times. Antigen: not known. Sequenced input: peripheral blood mononuclear cells. This receptor was taken from a person between 18 and 75 years old in good health.

CDR3 bases read: TGTGCCAGCAAGGAGTTTTCAGGGGGTGGTAGCTACGAG. It yields the protein CASKEFSGGGSYE. The CDR3, in full, reads CASKEFSGGGSYEQYF. The chain is built from TRBV6-2 or TRBV6-3 and TRBJ2-7; TRBD1 matches at 7 bases. The CDR3 end lies 3 residues beyond the end of the read and is filled in from the germline J gene. From germline, CDR1 is MNHEY and CDR2 SVGEGT. There are 16 residues in the CDR3. The V and J ends lost 7 bases and 3 bases, in that order; junction bases with no gene match: 15.